The subject of this entry is one TCR beta chain. Germline V lookup: CDR1 SGHTA, CDR2 FQGNSA. The V end was cut by 5 bases, the J end by 11 bases, with 13 bases between. This CDR3 region has 12 residues. The record originates from a study of control samples from healthy donors and cancer patients. The protocol was immunoSEQ multiplex PCR, while the TCRdb copy is restricted to in-frame clones and leaves out a portion. The sample includes approximately 150,000 clones, 90% to 95% of them seen just once. The chain uses TRBV7-2 and TRBJ2-1, with D tentatively TRBD2 (6 bases). Sequenced material: blood. This TCR was sampled from a man aged 18-30 years in good health. The DNA of the CDR3 is TGTGCCAGCAGCCCCCTTGCGGGGAAGCAGTTCTTC. Translated: CASSPLAGKQFF.